Shown below are 24 T cell receptor beta chains from a single sample sequenced in a study of T-cell memory formation after mild COVID-19 (dated by TCRdb to the early 2020s). Library preparation used 5' RACE. Instrument on record: Illumina NovaSeq 6000. The raw public reads went through TCRdb reprocessing: fastp at Q25, MiXCR clone calling, in-frame beta chains kept. Identical CDR3 proteins give one entry, which carries the most common genes and DNA. The sample table lists about 150,000 distinct CDR3 sequences, roughly 15% of them with a count of one. Roughly 15% of the sample is held by the ten biggest clonotypes. The sample taken for sequencing was PBMCs or a T cell subset sorted from them (not recorded which). The source is an adult woman who had mild COVID-19 (a few samples of this study predate the infection). The sample titles of this study are shuffled in the database, so cell type and time point are left out; the donor was told from shared clones.

This clonotype was picked up many times. V and J are TRBV9 and TRBJ2-7; no clear D gene. CDR3 size: 10 residues. The germline CDR1 and CDR2 sequences are SGDLS and YYNGEE. Trimming took off 2 bases at V and 6 bases at J, with 3 bases between the two ends. The CDR3 reads CASSVPEQYF. The CDR3 nucleotides read TGTGCCAGCAGCGTTCCCGAGCAGTACTTC.

The rearrangement links TRBV4-3 to TRBJ2-2; no definite D call. Trimming removed 4 bases at V and 6 bases at J, with 9 bases between. The CDR3 extends over 13 amino acids. In germline, CDR1 is LGHNA, CDR2 YSLEER. CDR3 nucleotide sequence: TGCGCCAGCAGCCGCACAGTGGCCGGGGAGCTGTTTTTT. Translating it yields CASSRTVAGELFF.

The chain combines TRBV20-1 with TRBJ1-5; 7 bases are a match to TRBD1. The germline V gene has CDR1 DFQATT and CDR2 SNEGSKA (reference sequence). The CDR3 consists of 14 residues. Trimming removed 4 bases from V and 4 bases from J; junction bases left unmatched: 7. CDR3 nucleotides: TGCAGTGCTAAGGGGGCAGGGGTTAATCAGCCCCAGCATTTT. Protein sequence: CSAKGAGVNQPQHF.

This clonotype was seen once. This sequence joins TRBV7-9 and TRBJ2-7; 9 bases are shared with TRBD2. The CDR3 length is 17 residues. Looked up from germline, CDR1 is SEHNR and CDR2 is FQNEAQ (reference sequence). Unmatched junction bases numbered 9, after V lost 0 bases and J lost 3 bases. The CDR3 here is CASSLASSGALNYEQYF. The CDR3 DNA is TGTGCCAGCAGCTTAGCGTCTAGCGGGGCCCTAAACTACGAGCAGTACTTC.

This clonotype was seen only a few times. V gene TRBV6-6 combines with J gene TRBJ1-1; TRBD1 matches 8 bases. The J segment lost 6 bases and the V segment lost 2 bases, leaving 2 bases of the junction unmatched. The germline V gene has CDR1 MNHNY and CDR2 SVGAGI (reference sequence). The length of the CDR3 is 13 residues. The CDR3 loop reads CASSYRTGSEAFF. The CDR3 DNA reads as TGTGCCAGCAGTTACCGGACAGGGTCTGAAGCTTTCTTT.

This clonotype was seen more than once but under ten times. The V gene is TRBV6-2 or TRBV6-3, the J gene TRBJ2-4; 10 positions agree with TRBD1. This CDR3 is 14 amino acids long. Per germline, CDR1 MNHEY and CDR2 SVGEGT. V gave up 7 bases and J gave up 7 bases; unmatched junction bases: 7. CDR3 in amino acids: CASKDRGFNNIQYF. CDR3 nucleotide sequence: TGTGCCAGCAAGGACAGGGGGTTTAATAACATTCAGTACTTC.

This chain's CDR3 is CATQAGKGKLFF. The CDR3 nucleotides read TGTGCCACTCAAGCAGGGAAAGGAAAACTGTTTTTT. V gene TRBV19 combines with J gene TRBJ1-4; TRBD1 is a possible D gene (5 bases). The germline V gene has CDR1 LNHDA and CDR2 SQIVND (reference sequence). The CDR3 sequence is 12 residues long. Trimming stripped 10 bases from V and 10 bases from J, with 16 bases between. The whole variable domain, filled in from reference TRBV19 and TRBJ1-4, reads DGGITQSPKYLFRKEGQNVTLSCEQNLNHDAMYWYRQDPGQGLRLIYYSQIVNDFQKGDIAEGYSVSREKKESFPLTVTSAQKNPTAFYLCATQAGKGKLFFGSGTQLSVL.

This clonotype was counted a few times. The chain is built from TRBV7-9 and TRBJ2-3, with 7 positions matching TRBD2. The CDR3 consists of 15 residues. The trim removed 4 bases at V and 0 bases at J, leaving 4 bases unmatched. Germline CDR1 is SEHNR and CDR2 is FQNEAQ (reference sequence). Written as DNA, the CDR3 is TGTGCCAGCAGCTCGAGACTAGCCAGCACAGATACGCAGTATTTT. Protein product: CASSSRLASTDTQYF. The whole variable domain, remainder taken from reference TRBV7-9 and TRBJ2-3, is DTGVSQNPRHKITKRGQNVTFRCDPISEHNRLYWYRQTLGQGPEFLTYFQNEAQLEKSRLLSDRFSAERPKGSFSTLEIQRTEQGDSAMYLCASSSRLASTDTQYFGPGTRLTVL.

This clonotype was counted at least ten times. The chain employs TRBV10-3 and TRBJ2-7; 11 bases map to TRBD2. This CDR3 comprises 15 residues. CDR1 is ENHRY and CDR2 is SYGVKD in the germline V gene. V shed 4 bases, J shed 2 bases, and the junction held 4 bases outside the gene matches. The DNA for the CDR3 is TGTGCCATCAGTGCGGGGACTAGCGGACCCTACGAGCAGTACTTC. It specifies CAISAGTSGPYEQYF.

This clonotype was recorded a few times. CDR3 amino acids: CASSPRGGHIYEQYF. The DNA for the CDR3 is TGTGCCAGCAGCCCCAGGGGGGGGCACATCTACGAGCAGTACTTC. The rearrangement joins TRBV7-3 to TRBJ2-7, with D perhaps assigned TRBD1 or TRBD2 (7 bases each). Germline CDR1 is SGHTA and CDR2 is FQGTGA. V was pared by 5 bases and J by 3 bases, with 17 bases between. This CDR3 is 15 amino acids long.

This sequence joins TRBV6-2 or TRBV6-3 and TRBJ2-7; tentative D call: TRBD1 (5 bases). The germline CDR1 and CDR2 sequences are MNHEY and SVGEGT. The CDR3 runs 13 residues. The V and J ends lost 7 bases and 6 bases respectively, with 16 bases between them. CDR3 in amino acids: CASTTGGSGEQYF. The CDR3 nucleotides read TGTGCCAGCACTACAGGCGGATCGGGCGAGCAGTACTTC.

The table lists this clonotype with many counts. V gene TRBV10-3 combines with J gene TRBJ2-7; 9 bases fit TRBD1. Germline lookup yields CDR1 ENHRY and CDR2 SYGVKD. V lost 6 bases, J lost 3 bases, and 3 bases stayed unmatched. The CDR3 contains 13 residues. The CDR3 loop reads CAISPGQGYEQYF. CDR3 nucleotides: TGTGCCATCAGCCCGGGACAGGGCTACGAGCAGTACTTC.

This clonotype was counted only a few times. The chain carries TRBV12-3 or TRBV12-4 and TRBJ2-4, with D possibly being TRBD2 (6 bases). The length of the CDR3 is 14 residues. The V end lost 1 base, the J end lost 6 bases, and 10 bases lay between the germline ends. CDR3 sequence reads: CASSLGGGGNIQYF. As DNA, the CDR3 is TGTGCCAGCAGTTTAGGGGGAGGAGGAAACATTCAGTACTTC.

This chain connects TRBV7-9 to TRBJ2-1; 9 bases match TRBD1. In germline, CDR1 is SEHNR, CDR2 FQNEAQ (reference sequence). The CDR3 is 16 residues long. V was pared by 2 bases and J by 2 bases, with 4 bases of the junction left unmatched. The CDR3 region is CASSLRTGEAYNEQFF. In DNA, the CDR3 is TGTGCCAGCAGCTTAAGGACAGGGGAAGCCTACAATGAGCAGTTCTTC.

A few counts support this clonotype. The rearrangement joins TRBV7-8 to TRBJ2-7; no firm D call. CDR3 length: 14 residues. V was trimmed by 5 bases and J by 0 bases, leaving 11 bases between them. CDR1 is SGHVS, CDR2 FQNEAQ, per germline. CDR3 nucleotide sequence: TGTGCCAGCAGCCAAGGAAAAAGCTCCTACGAGCAGTACTTC. Encoded protein: CASSQGKSSYEQYF.

This chain links TRBV3-1 with TRBJ1-2; D is possibly TRBD1 (5 bases). From germline, CDR1 is LGHDT and CDR2 YNNKEL (reference sequence). Trimming pared 0 bases from V and 3 bases from J, leaving 8 bases between. The CDR3 runs to 14 residues. The CDR3 reads CASSQESGDYGYTF. The CDR3 region has the DNA TGTGCCAGCAGCCAAGAGTCGGGGGACTATGGCTACACCTTC.

The rearrangement joins TRBV29-1 to TRBJ2-7; no firm D call. CDR1 and CDR2 (germline): SQVTM, ANQGSEA. Trimming stripped 0 bases from V and 6 bases from J, with 9 bases between. The CDR3 consists of 12 residues. CDR3 DNA: TGCAGCGTTGAAGAATCCAGCGTCGAGCAGTACTTC. Residues: CSVEESSVEQYF.

The chain has TRBV4-2 and TRBJ2-7; 7 nucleotides line up with TRBD1. V lost 0 bases to trimming and J lost 4 bases; unmatched junction nucleotides: 18. Germline V gene sequence: CDR1 LGHNA, CDR2 YNFKEQ. The CDR3 extends over 19 amino acids. CDR3 nucleotides: TGTGCCAGCAGCCAAGAAGATCCCGGTCTAGGGGGCATCGGGTACGAGCAGTACTTC. This codes for CASSQEDPGLGGIGYEQYF.

J is TRBJ2-7 and V is TRBV6-6; perhaps TRBD1 as D (5 bases). The germline V gene encodes CDR1 MNHNY and CDR2 SVGAGI (reference sequence). V was trimmed by 6 bases and J by 1 base, leaving 7 bases between them. The CDR3 is 12 amino acids. In nucleotides, the CDR3 is TGTGCCAGCAGGCCAGGGTCCTACGAGCAGTACTTC. It encodes CASRPGSYEQYF.

This clonotype was counted only a few times. The gene calls are TRBV2 and TRBJ2-1, with D possibly matching TRBD2 (7 bases). The CDR3 covers 16 residues. The ends were cut back, 5 bases at V and 0 bases at J, with 14 bases in the middle. Germline V lookup: CDR1 SNHLY, CDR2 FYNNEI. CDR3 protein: CASSQRGEGSYNEQFF. The DNA for the CDR3 is TGTGCCAGCAGTCAGAGGGGGGAGGGCTCCTACAATGAGCAGTTCTTC.

This chain connects TRBV19 to TRBJ1-6; D not certain. V gave up 3 bases and J gave up 0 bases, with 9 bases separating them. The CDR3 sequence is 16 residues long. In germline, CDR1 is LNHDA, CDR2 SQIVND (reference sequence). The CDR3 bases are TGTGCCAGTAGTATTACGGCGAGCTCCTATAATTCACCCCTCCACTTT. This gives the protein CASSITASSYNSPLHF.

This chain's CDR3 is CASSEQGSGELFF. DNA for the CDR3: TGTGCCAGCAGTGAACAGGGTTCCGGGGAGCTGTTTTTT. The chain joins TRBV2 to TRBJ2-2, with a tentative D call TRBD1 (5 bases). The CDR3 is 13 amino acids. V was shortened by 2 bases and J by 6 bases, with 7 bases between the two germline ends. Germline loops: CDR1 SNHLY, CDR2 FYNNEI.

This chain uses TRBV19 with TRBJ2-1, with 7 nucleotides matching TRBD2. Germline values: CDR1 LNHDA, CDR2 SQIVND (reference sequence). This CDR3 has 15 residues. V lost 4 bases, J lost 9 bases, and 12 bases stayed unmatched. The CDR3 loop is CASSTLGRELAEQFF. The CDR3 DNA reads TGTGCCAGTAGTACCCTCGGGCGGGAGTTGGCTGAGCAGTTCTTC.

The chain employs TRBV24-1 and TRBJ2-2, with TRBD1 matching over 8 bases. The CDR3 loop spans 16 amino acids. V was clipped by 7 bases and J by 4 bases; unmatched bases: 10. Germline values: CDR1 KGHDR, CDR2 SFDVKD. Here the CDR3 DNA reads TGTGCCACCAGCCCTGTCGACAGGGGTTCCACCGGGGAGCTGTTTTTT. Its protein is CATSPVDRGSTGELFF.